The present T cell receptor beta chain was sequenced within a study of shared clonotypes between healthy human individuals. Background on the study: Each donor contributed plates that comprised three CD4 naive, three CD4 memory, two CD8 naive and one CD8 memory.

Note on this clone: The antigen is unknown.

Splitting of CD4+ cells produced CD45RA+ naive and CD45RA-negative memory subsets. Clones were read by immunoSEQ multiplex PCR, and TCRdb kept only the in-frame ones, dropping some. The sample shows about 190,000 clones, approximately 61% of them seen only once. V was pared by 8 bases and J by 8 bases, with 14 bases between. The CDR3 loop spans 12 amino acids. Study-wide points: A handful of donors had 5% to 6% of their naive CD4 clonotypes in common. Relative to clonotypes present in all four donors, those not shared had lower generation probabilities.

The sample was memory CD4+ T cells sorted from blood. Subset: CD45RA-negative fraction. The TCR was taken from a man aged 25-40 years in good health. The chain links TRBV5-3 to TRBJ2-1; D tentatively reads TRBD1 or TRBD2 (7 bases each). TRBV5-3 is an ORF; its function is uncertain. This CDR3 reads CASQGGLDEQFF. The CDR3 DNA reads as TGTGCCAGCCAGGGGGGGCTCGATGAGCAGTTCTTC.